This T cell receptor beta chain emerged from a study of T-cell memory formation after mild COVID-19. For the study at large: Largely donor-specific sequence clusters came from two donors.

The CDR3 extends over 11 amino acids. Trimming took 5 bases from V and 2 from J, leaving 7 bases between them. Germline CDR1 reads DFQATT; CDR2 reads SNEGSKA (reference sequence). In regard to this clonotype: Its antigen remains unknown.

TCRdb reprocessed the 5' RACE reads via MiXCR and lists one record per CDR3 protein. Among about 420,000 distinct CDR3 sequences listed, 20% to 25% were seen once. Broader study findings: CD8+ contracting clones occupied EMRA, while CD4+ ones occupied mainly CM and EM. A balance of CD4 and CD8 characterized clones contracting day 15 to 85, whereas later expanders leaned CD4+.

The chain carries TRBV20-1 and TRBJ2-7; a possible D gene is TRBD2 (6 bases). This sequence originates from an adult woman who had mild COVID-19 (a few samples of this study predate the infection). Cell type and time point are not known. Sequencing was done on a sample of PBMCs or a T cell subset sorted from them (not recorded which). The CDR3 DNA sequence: TGCAGTGCTGGGGAGGCCTACGAGCAGTACTTC. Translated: CSAGEAYEQYF.